Each of the 3 T cell receptor beta chains below was sequenced from the same sample in a study of cytomegalovirus exposure and HLA in healthy donors. The PCR employed 60 Vbeta primers together with 13 Jbeta primers. The repertoire was sequenced with immunoSEQ multiplex PCR; TCRdb's copy has only in-frame clones and lacks some. This sample has about 140,000 clones, with around 65% found just once. Sequenced input: PBMCs. The source of these receptors is a male donor in good health and CMV-seronegative.

The chain is built from TRBV9 and TRBJ2-3, with D hard to call. CDR3 length equals 16 residues. The V end lost 2 bases, the J end lost 3 bases, and 16 bases lay between the germline ends. Per the germline V gene, CDR1 is SGDLS and CDR2 is YYNGEE. The CDR3 region is CASSVSGSFQTDTQYF. The CDR3 nucleotides read TGTGCCAGCAGCGTTTCAGGCTCATTCCAAACAGATACGCAGTATTTT.

This clone was detected only a few times. The rearrangement joins TRBV7-9 to TRBJ2-5, with D possibly matching TRBD2 (6 bases). CDR3 length equals 17 residues. V gave up 7 bases and J gave up 2 bases, with 23 bases separating them. Germline V lookup: CDR1 SEHNR, CDR2 FQNEAQ (reference sequence). In nucleotides, the CDR3 is TGTGCCAGCACCTTTATTCCCCGGGAAGCGGGTCAAGAGACCCAGTACTTC. Amino acids: CASTFIPREAGQETQYF.

This chain links TRBV7-8 with TRBJ2-5; D is ambiguous. Trimming removed 6 bases at V and 2 bases at J, with 13 bases between. Germline loops: CDR1 SGHVS, CDR2 FQNEAQ. The CDR3 has 14 residues. The CDR3 DNA follows: TGTGCCAGCAGACACCGGCGGCTTCAAGAGACCCAGTACTTC. Encoded protein: CASRHRRLQETQYF. Variable domain in full (rest from reference TRBV7-8 and TRBJ2-5): GAGVSQSPRYKVAKRGQDVALRCDPISGHVSLFWYQQALGQGPEFLTYFQNEAQLDKSGLPSDRFFAERPEGSVSTLKIQRTQQEDSAVYLCASRHRRLQETQYFGPGTRLLVL.